The 14 T cell receptor beta chains below all came from one sample that was sequenced in a study of T cells after yellow fever vaccination. TCRdb called the 5' RACE reads again in MiXCR, with one record for every CDR3 protein. The sample shows 80,000 to 100,000 distinct CDR3 sequences, about 8.2% of them seen only once. The material was CD8+ T cells not binding an NS4B(214-222) dextramer, sorted from PBMCs, obtained around 15 days after the first yellow fever vaccination. Receptor source: a man aged 18 to 30 who received the YFV17D yellow fever vaccine.

In its sample, this clonotype was seen once. The genes are TRBV11-2 and TRBJ2-7; 13 bases are shared with TRBD2. The CDR3 runs to 16 residues. With 6 bases clipped from V and 6 bases from J, the junction kept 11 bases outside the gene matches. Germline V lookup: CDR1 SGHAT, CDR2 FQNNGV. In DNA, the CDR3 is TGTGCCAGCAGTCGACTAGCGGGGGGCCACTCGGGCGAGCAGTACGTC. Translating it yields CASSRLAGGHSGEQYV.

The gene calls are TRBV24-1 and TRBJ2-3; D gene ambiguous. Looked up from germline, CDR1 is KGHDR and CDR2 is SFDVKD. CDR3 length: 13 residues. V lost 4 bases and J lost 1, with 5 bases in between. The CDR3 DNA sequence: TGTGCCACCAGTGACCTACGCACAGATACGCAGTATTTT. The encoded protein is CATSDLRTDTQYF.

This sequence joins TRBV7-2 and TRBJ2-6, with D possibly TRBD2 on 5 matching bases. CDR1 and CDR2 (germline): SGHTA, FQGNSA. CDR3 length: 17 amino acids. V gave up 2 bases and J gave up 1 base, with 12 bases separating them. The CDR3 region is CASSLLDRGSGANVLTF. CDR3 nucleotides: TGTGCCAGCAGCTTATTGGACCGAGGGTCTGGGGCCAACGTCCTGACTTTC.

The V call is TRBV20-1, the J call TRBJ1-1; 10 nucleotides match TRBD1. The CDR3 consists of 15 residues. The germline gives CDR1 DFQATT, CDR2 SNEGSKA (reference sequence). Trimming at V came to 4 bases and at J to 6 bases, leaving 11 bases not matched to a gene. The CDR3: CSANLDRGFYSEAFF. As DNA, the CDR3 is TGCAGTGCTAACTTGGACAGGGGGTTTTATTCTGAAGCTTTCTTT.

This clonotype was seen a few times. V is TRBV30 and J is TRBJ2-5; D tentatively reads TRBD1 or TRBD2 (5 bases each). The V gene lost 3 bases and the J gene lost 2 bases, with 13 bases spanning the gap. Germline assignment: CDR1 GTSNPN and CDR2 SVGIG (reference sequence). This CDR3 has 14 residues. Here the CDR3 DNA reads TGTGCCTGGAGCGAAGACAGACTACAAGAGACCCAGTACTTC. This gives the protein CAWSEDRLQETQYF.

The chain employs TRBV6-1 and TRBJ2-7; no reliable D call. The CDR3 length is 15 residues. V lost 6 bases and J lost 0, with 15 bases in between. CDR1 and CDR2 (germline): MNHNS, SASEGT. The CDR3 DNA is TGTGCCAGCAGCCCCGGGCACCCAAGCTCCTACGAGCAGTACTTC. Amino acids: CASSPGHPSSYEQYF.

J is TRBJ1-3 and V is TRBV11-2; no definite D call. V was pared by 4 bases and J by 0 bases, with 10 bases between. The CDR3 contains 15 residues. From germline, CDR1 is SGHAT and CDR2 FQNNGV. The DNA for the CDR3 is TGTGCCAGCAGCTCGGTACAGACCTCTGGAAACACCATATATTTT. Amino acids: CASSSVQTSGNTIYF. Variable domain in full (rest from reference TRBV11-2 and TRBJ1-3): EAGVAQSPRYKIIEKRQSVAFWCNPISGHATLYWYQQILGQGPKLLIQFQNNGVVDDSQLPKDRFSAERLKGVDSTLKIQPAKLEDSAVYLCASSSVQTSGNTIYFGEGSWLTVV.

This clonotype was counted only a few times. V gene TRBV20-1 combines with J gene TRBJ2-3; TRBD2 matches 12 bases. Germline V gene data show CDR1 as DFQATT and CDR2 as SNEGSKA (reference sequence). There are 15 residues in the CDR3. The J segment lost 3 bases and the V segment lost 4 bases, leaving 5 bases of the junction unmatched. In nucleotides, the CDR3 is TGCAGTGCTACCCCGACTAGCGGGGGAACAGATACGCAGTATTTT. It encodes CSATPTSGGTDTQYF.

V and J are TRBV9 and TRBJ2-3; no clear D gene. The CDR3 loop spans 15 amino acids. The germline V gene has CDR1 SGDLS and CDR2 YYNGEE. Trimming left V 0 bases short and J 5 bases short, with 13 bases between. CDR3 amino acids: CASSVDGTLGDTQYF. The CDR3 region has the DNA TGTGCCAGCAGCGTAGATGGTACTCTGGGAGATACGCAGTATTTT.

This clonotype was found a few times. V and J are TRBV4-2 and TRBJ2-4, with 7 bases lining up with TRBD2. The CDR3 extends over 12 amino acids. Germline loops: CDR1 LGHNA, CDR2 YNFKEQ. V shed 1 base and J 11 bases; nucleotides not matched to a gene: 2. The CDR3 DNA sequence: TGTGCCAGCAGCCAAGGGGGGGGATTTCAGTACTTC. Residues: CASSQGGGFQYF.

This clonotype showed up just a few times. The V gene is TRBV6-5, the J gene TRBJ2-4; 9 bases map to TRBD1. After removal of 2 bases from V and 3 bases from J, the junction contained 11 bases not matched to a gene. CDR3 length: 18 residues. Per germline, CDR1 MNHEY and CDR2 SVGAGI. The CDR3 coding sequence is TGTGCCAGCAGTTACCCTTTGACAGGGGGTGATGGCAAAAACATTCAGTACTTC. It translates to CASSYPLTGGDGKNIQYF.

In its sample, this clonotype was seen a few times. V and J are TRBV6-2 or TRBV6-3 and TRBJ2-3; TRBD2 matches at 11 bases. Germline assignment: CDR1 MNHEY and CDR2 SVGEGT. The CDR3 covers 16 residues. The V gene end was trimmed by 2 bases and the J gene end by 4 bases; junction bases not matched to a gene: 5. DNA for the CDR3: TGTGCCAGCAGTTACGTGACTAGCGGGGAGTCAGATACGCAGTATTTT. Protein: CASSYVTSGESDTQYF.

This clonotype was detected only a few times. The rearrangement links TRBV7-9 to TRBJ1-1; D may be TRBD1 (5 bases). There are 15 residues in the CDR3. Trimming shortened V by 2 bases and J by 2 bases, and 12 bases separated the two germline ends. In germline, CDR1 is SEHNR, CDR2 FQNEAQ (reference sequence). The CDR3 coding sequence is TGTGCCAGCAGCTTAATTTCAGGGTATAACACTGAAGCTTTCTTT. Its translation: CASSLISGYNTEAFF.

This clonotype was detected only a few times. V usage is TRBV5-4 and J usage is TRBJ1-5; D unresolved. Trimming took off 2 bases at V and 5 bases at J, with 11 bases between the two ends. Germline CDR1 SGHNT, CDR2 YYREEE (reference sequence). This CDR3 has 14 amino acids. Written as DNA, the CDR3 is TGTGCCAGCAGCTTTGGCACAGTAGATCAGCCCCAGCATTTT. Amino acid sequence: CASSFGTVDQPQHF.